This T cell receptor beta chain appears in the sequencing data of a study of blood T cell repertoires in COVID-19. For the study at large: Specimens from acute and convalescent COVID-19 originated in the United States, Italy and Spain. From T cells, B-cell-depleted T cells, or PBMCs came the material, which was cDNA or gDNA.

Germline V gene sequence: CDR1 KGHSH, CDR2 LQKENI. J lost 2 bases, V lost 3 bases, and 9 bases had no gene match. The CDR3 consists of 16 residues. Across 20 to 25 US areas, participants ranged in age from about 18 to 90 years. Each participant's cohort was designated according to participant-reported clinical history. Profiling relied on immunoSEQ multiplex PCR, and the TCRdb table lists in-frame clones only, not all of them. The data hold 220,000 or so clones, with over 75% observed a single time. This clone was recorded once. The source is a woman aged 60-75 years who had recovered from COVID-19. The sequenced sample was PBMCs or T cells enriched from blood (not recorded which). This chain links TRBV18 with TRBJ1-2; 7 bases agree with TRBD1. This chain's CDR3 is CASSPRPDRTNYGYTF. The CDR3 nucleotides read TGTGCCAGCTCACCTCGGCCGGACAGGACCAACTATGGCTACACCTTC.